The 26 T cell receptor beta chains given below trace back to one sample, sequenced in a study of long-term antiretroviral therapy in people with HIV. An immunoSEQ assay, version v3.0, was performed at survey level. Clones were read by immunoSEQ multiplex PCR, and TCRdb kept only the in-frame ones, dropping some. The sample lists roughly 18,000 clones, about 77% occurring once. The material was unsorted PBMCs, obtained at the start of antiretroviral therapy, before treatment. The receptors shown here come from a woman between 40 and 50 years old with HIV.

J is TRBJ1-1 and V is TRBV4-2; D is unresolved. The CDR3 runs to 13 residues. The germline V gene encodes CDR1 LGHNA and CDR2 YNFKEQ. Trimming removed 1 base at V and 5 bases at J, with 8 bases between. Written as DNA, the CDR3 is TGTGCCAGCAGCCAAGGAGAGCATACTGAAGCTTTCTTT. It codes for CASSQGEHTEAFF.

This clone was detected once. CDR3 in DNA: TGTGCCAGCAGTTCGGGGACTTCTAAACCCGGGGAGCTGTTTTTT. Translated: CASSSGTSKPGELFF. The chain employs TRBV28 and TRBJ2-2; possibly TRBD2 for D (6 bases). Trimming pared 4 bases from V and 6 bases from J, leaving 15 bases between. The CDR3 runs 15 residues. Germline V gene sequence: CDR1 MDHEN, CDR2 SYDVKM.

The chain carries TRBV14 and TRBJ2-1; 8 nucleotides agree with TRBD2. J was trimmed by 6 bases and V by 2 bases; bases with no gene match: 6. The CDR3 is 15 residues long. Germline loops: CDR1 SGHDN, CDR2 FVKESK. CDR3 in amino acids: CASSQPGLGGNEQFF. CDR3 DNA: TGTGCCAGCAGCCAACCGGGACTAGGAGGCAATGAGCAGTTCTTC.

The genes are TRBV30 and TRBJ2-5; 7 positions match TRBD1. V dropped 2 bases and J dropped 7; count of bases not matched to a gene: 16. CDR3 length: 16 amino acids. CDR1 is GTSNPN, CDR2 SVGIG, per germline (reference sequence). CDR3 residues: CAWSSTPGTARGTQYF. In DNA, the CDR3 is TGTGCCTGGAGTTCAACTCCCGGGACAGCCAGGGGGACCCAGTACTTC.

The V gene is TRBV4-1, the J gene TRBJ2-5, with a tentative D call TRBD2 (5 bases). Trimming shortened V by 1 base and J by 5 bases, and 11 bases separated the two germline ends. The CDR3 is 14 amino acids. From germline, CDR1 is MGHRA and CDR2 YSYEKL. The CDR3 region has the DNA TGCGCCAGCAGCCAAGGACTACCTTCGGAGACCCAGTACTTC. As protein: CASSQGLPSETQYF.

The CDR3 DNA is TGTGCCAGCAGTTTATCTCGGACGAATCAAGAGACCCAGTACTTC. Amino acids: CASSLSRTNQETQYF. The chain employs TRBV27 and TRBJ2-5, with no clear D. This CDR3 has 15 residues. V was trimmed by 0 bases and J by 2 bases, leaving 10 bases between them. The V gene's germline CDR1 is MNHEY and CDR2 SMNVEV (reference sequence).

V and J are TRBV5-4 and TRBJ1-1, with D hard to call. In germline, CDR1 is SGHNT, CDR2 YYREEE (reference sequence). This CDR3 comprises 15 residues. V was clipped by 3 bases and J by 2 bases, with 14 bases between them. In nucleotides, the CDR3 is TGTGCCAGCAGCTCACCACAGAGATCCAACACTGAAGCTTTCTTT. Translation gives CASSSPQRSNTEAFF.

This clone was observed once. V usage is TRBV12-2 and J usage is TRBJ1-5; the table's D call, TRBD1, was not checked against the DNA. TRBV12-2 is tagged as a pseudogene. This CDR3 has 16 residues. DNA for the CDR3: TGTGCAAGTCGCTTAGCTCCGTGGCAGGGTAGTCAGCCCCAGCATTTT. Encoded protein: CASRLAPWQGSQPQHF.

J is TRBJ2-7 and V is TRBV5-1; D may be TRBD1 (5 bases). In germline, CDR1 is SGHRS, CDR2 YFSETQ. This CDR3 spans 13 amino acids. The V end was cut by 0 bases, the J end by 5 bases, with 9 bases between. The CDR3 nucleotides read TGCGCCAGCAGCTTGGGGCAGGGCCACGAGCAGTACTTC. Its protein product is CASSLGQGHEQYF.

This clone was found once. The chain employs TRBV11-2 and TRBJ2-1, with unresolved D. CDR3 size: 14 residues. V lost 0 bases, J lost 1 base, and 4 bases lay in between. Germline CDR1 and CDR2: SGHAT and FQNNGV. CDR3 region: CASSLDWSYNEQFF. The CDR3 DNA reads TGTGCCAGCAGCTTAGACTGGTCCTACAATGAGCAGTTCTTC.

In this sample, this clone turned up a few times. This sequence joins TRBV28 and TRBJ1-2; 12 nucleotides agree with TRBD1. There are 15 residues in the CDR3. J gave up 7 bases and V 5 bases, and 8 bases lay outside the gene matches. Germline-derived CDR1 and CDR2 are MDHEN and SYDVKM. CDR3 bases: TGTGCCAGCAGTACCTCCGGGACAGGGGGCGGTGGCTACACCTTC. Its protein is CASSTSGTGGGGYTF.

V gene TRBV4-1 combines with J gene TRBJ2-3; D perhaps matches TRBD1 (5 bases). V shed 3 bases and J shed 5 bases, with 12 bases lying between them. Germline CDR1 is MGHRA and CDR2 is YSYEKL. The CDR3 contains 14 residues. The CDR3 nucleotides are TGCGCCAGCAGCCAGGCGACGCAGGGAGATACGCAGTATTTT. It is translated as CASSQATQGDTQYF.

V is TRBV7-2 and J is TRBJ2-1; 10 positions agree with TRBD2. CDR1 and CDR2 (germline): SGHTA, FQGNSA. The J segment lost 9 bases and the V segment lost 5 bases, leaving 10 bases of the junction unmatched. This CDR3 has 15 residues. CDR3 sequence: CASSPHSGGRGEQFF. CDR3 sequence (DNA): TGTGCCAGCAGCCCCCATAGCGGGGGGAGGGGTGAGCAGTTCTTC.

This chain connects TRBV5-4 to TRBJ2-1, with TRBD2 matching over 10 bases. V gave up 2 bases and J gave up 9 bases; unmatched junction bases: 8. The CDR3 sequence is 15 residues long. Looked up from germline, CDR1 is SGHNT and CDR2 is YYREEE (reference sequence). The CDR3 here is CASSLAGGLEGEQFF. As DNA, the CDR3 is TGTGCCAGCAGCTTAGCGGGGGGGCTTGAGGGTGAGCAGTTCTTC.

This clone has a handful of counts. J is TRBJ2-7 and V is TRBV10-1; no definite D call. This CDR3 has 12 amino acids. Trimming shortened V by 7 bases and J by 4 bases, and 11 bases separated the two germline ends. Germline CDR1 reads WNHNN; CDR2 reads SYGVQD (reference sequence). The CDR3 region is CASKFPDYEQYF. As DNA, the CDR3 is TGCGCCAGCAAGTTCCCGGATTACGAGCAGTACTTC.

V gene TRBV19 combines with J gene TRBJ2-4, with D uncertain. CDR1 LNHDA and CDR2 SQIVND come from the germline V gene (reference sequence). CDR3 length: 14 residues. V was clipped by 3 bases and J by 6 bases, with 12 bases between them. This chain's CDR3 is CASSIGDRRNIQYF. The CDR3 DNA reads TGTGCCAGTAGTATTGGGGATAGGAGAAACATTCAGTACTTC.

V is TRBV5-8 and J is TRBJ2-4; D not resolved. CDR1 and CDR2 from the germline V gene are SGHTS and YDEGEE. Between the trimmed V and J ends, which lost 2 bases and 7 bases, there was a span of 13 bases. CDR3 length: 14 residues. CDR3 coding DNA: TGTGCCAGCAGCTTCGGGCTGGAAAGGAACATTCAGTACTTC. Protein: CASSFGLERNIQYF.

V is TRBV7-8 and J is TRBJ2-2; D call uncertain. Germline loops: CDR1 SGHVS, CDR2 FQNEAQ. V gave up 1 base and J gave up 8 bases, with 11 bases separating them. This CDR3 region has 14 residues. The CDR3 loop is CASSLVPLSGELFF. The CDR3 nucleotides are TGTGCCAGCAGCTTAGTACCCCTCTCTGGGGAGCTGTTTTTT.

The chain joins TRBV29-1 to TRBJ2-2; D not certain. Trimming removed 3 bases from V and 7 bases from J, with 9 bases in between. This CDR3 has 12 residues. In germline, CDR1 is SQVTM, CDR2 ANQGSEA. The CDR3 spells CSVDGYGGELFF. CDR3 nucleotide sequence: TGCAGCGTTGACGGCTACGGCGGGGAGCTGTTTTTT.

The rearrangement links TRBV11-2 to TRBJ2-3; weak D call: TRBD2 (6 bases). Germline CDR1 reads SGHAT; CDR2 reads FQNNGV. V gave up 6 bases and J gave up 0 bases, with 16 bases separating them. CDR3 length: 16 amino acids. The CDR3, as DNA: TGTGCCAGCAGGGACAATTATCTAGCGAGCACAGATACGCAGTATTTT. It codes for CASRDNYLASTDTQYF.

The chain uses TRBV13 and TRBJ1-1; possibly TRBD1 for D (5 bases). Deletions cut 5 bases from V and 6 bases from J, with 16 bases between. Germline assignment: CDR1 PRHDT and CDR2 FYEKMQ (reference sequence). The CDR3 is 14 amino acids. CDR3 coding DNA: TGTGCCAGCAGCAATACAGGTGGGAAATCTGAAGCTTTCTTT. This codes for CASSNTGGKSEAFF. Using reference TRBV13 and TRBJ1-1 for the parts outside the CDR3, the full variable domain is AAGVIQSPRHLIKEKRETATLKCYPIPRHDTVYWYQQGPGQDPQFLISFYEKMQSDKGSIPDRFSAQQFSDYHSELNMSSLELGDSALYFCASSNTGGKSEAFFGQGTRLTVV.

V gene TRBV7-3 combines with J gene TRBJ1-2; weak D call: TRBD1 (6 bases). The V gene lost 3 bases and the J gene lost 5 bases, with 13 bases spanning the gap. The CDR3 is 14 amino acids. Per the germline V gene, CDR1 is SGHTA and CDR2 is FQGTGA. The CDR3 bases are TGTGCCAGCAGCTTTCATCCACAGGGATATGGCTACACCTTC. Its translation is CASSFHPQGYGYTF.

V gene TRBV2 combines with J gene TRBJ2-7, with no clear D. Germline V CDR1 and CDR2: SNHLY, FYNNEI. CDR3 size: 13 residues. Trimming left V 8 bases short and J 3 bases short, with 14 bases between. DNA for the CDR3: TGTGCCAGCGCCTCGACGGAGCACTACGAGCAGTACTTC. It specifies CASASTEHYEQYF.

The chain couples TRBV4-2 to TRBJ2-7; 12 positions agree with TRBD1. The CDR3 is made up of 17 amino acids. With V trimmed by 5 bases and J by 0 bases, 8 bases remained unmatched. Germline V gives CDR1 LGHNA, CDR2 YNFKEQ. Here the CDR3 DNA reads TGTGCCAGCAGCGCCTACGGGACAGGGGGCCTCTCCTACGAGCAGTACTTC. Its protein product is CASSAYGTGGLSYEQYF.

This clone was seen a single time. The chain combines TRBV29-1 with TRBJ2-5, with 10 nucleotides matching TRBD2. With V trimmed by 4 bases and J by 3 bases, 5 bases remained unmatched. The CDR3 is 14 amino acids. The germline V gene encodes CDR1 SQVTM and CDR2 ANQGSEA. In DNA form, the CDR3 reads TGCAGCGTTGCTAGCGGGGGTTTTAAAGAGACCCAGTACTTC. Its protein product is CSVASGGFKETQYF.

This chain joins TRBV6-1 and TRBJ2-1; 8 nucleotides align to TRBD1. The CDR3 is 16 amino acids. Germline assignment: CDR1 MNHNS and CDR2 SASEGT. V shed 3 bases, J shed 5 bases, and the junction held 9 bases outside the gene matches. CDR3 coding DNA: TGTGCCAGCAGTGACCTACAGGGGGGAATTAACAATGAGCAGTTCTTC. Translating it yields CASSDLQGGINNEQFF.